This entry lists 5 T cell receptor beta chains sequenced from one sample in a study of beta chain features in type 1 diabetes. The sequenced template was cDNA made from the entire isolated RNA. Some clones are missing from TCRdb's copy, which holds only in-frame ones; the method was immunoSEQ multiplex PCR. The profile shows almost 350,000 clones, around 7.6% of them singletons. The sequenced sample consisted of central memory CD4+ T cells from blood. The receptors derive from a young woman in good health.

This clone was observed a handful of times. This sequence joins TRBV7-9 and TRBJ1-4; no definite D call. V was shortened by 1 base and J by 4 bases, with 4 bases between the two germline ends. Looked up from germline, CDR1 is SEHNR and CDR2 is FQNEAQ (reference sequence). This CDR3 contains 13 residues. This CDR3 is CASSLVVNEKLFF. In DNA form, the CDR3 reads TGTGCCAGCAGCTTAGTGGTTAATGAAAAACTGTTTTTT.

This clone was seen a few times. This chain uses TRBV7-2 with TRBJ2-3; D is possibly TRBD1 or TRBD2 (7 bases each). The germline gives CDR1 SGHTA, CDR2 FQGNSA. V shed 4 bases and J shed 0 bases, with 11 bases lying between them. This CDR3 comprises 15 residues. CDR3 sequence reads: CASSSAGQSTDTQYF. The CDR3 nucleotides are TGTGCCAGCAGCTCAGCGGGACAGAGCACAGATACGCAGTATTTT.

The genes are TRBV25-1 and TRBJ2-3; possibly TRBD1 for D (5 bases). This CDR3 contains 13 residues. V lost 3 bases, J lost 1 base, and 5 bases lay in between. Germline values: CDR1 MGHDK, CDR2 SYGVNS. In DNA, the CDR3 is TGTGCCAGCAGTGACAGGGGCACAGATACGCAGTATTTT. Residues: CASSDRGTDTQYF.

The chain carries TRBV28 and TRBJ2-7; tentative D call: TRBD2 (6 bases). This CDR3 has 14 amino acids. Trimming stripped 7 bases from V and 3 bases from J, with 16 bases between. Germline CDR1 is MDHEN and CDR2 is SYDVKM. The CDR3 reads CASTRWGVSYEQYF. DNA of the CDR3: TGTGCCAGCACCCGGTGGGGGGTTAGCTACGAGCAGTACTTC.

This clone has just a few counts. The rearrangement uses TRBV28 and TRBJ2-3; a weak D match, TRBD1 (5 bases). V gave up 6 bases and J gave up 2 bases, with 12 bases separating them. The length of the CDR3 is 14 residues. Germline V gene data show CDR1 as MDHEN and CDR2 as SYDVKM. CDR3 amino acids: CASSLQVSTDTQYF. CDR3 nucleotides: TGTGCCAGCAGCTTACAGGTTTCCACAGATACGCAGTATTTT.